This TCR beta chain was sequenced for a study of blood T cell repertoires in COVID-19. Trimming stripped 5 bases from V and 5 bases from J, with 7 bases between. Germline V CDR1 and CDR2: SGHAT, FQNNGV. CDR3 length equals 12 residues. Generated by immunoSEQ multiplex PCR, the TCRdb table keeps only in-frame clones and is missing some. The sample has 220,000 or so clones; over 80% are singletons. This chain links TRBV11-2 with TRBJ1-3; D not resolved. Material for sequencing was PBMCs or T cells enriched from blood (not recorded which). The receptor was isolated from a woman between 40 and 50 years old who had recovered from COVID-19. The CDR3 sequence: CASSRARNTIYF. The CDR3 DNA reads TGTGCCAGCAGCCGTGCGAGAAACACCATATATTTT. The complete variable domain, with remaining parts taken from reference TRBV11-2 and TRBJ1-3, reads EAGVAQSPRYKIIEKRQSVAFWCNPISGHATLYWYQQILGQGPKLLIQFQNNGVVDDSQLPKDRFSAERLKGVDSTLKIQPAKLEDSAVYLCASSRARNTIYFGEGSWLTVV.